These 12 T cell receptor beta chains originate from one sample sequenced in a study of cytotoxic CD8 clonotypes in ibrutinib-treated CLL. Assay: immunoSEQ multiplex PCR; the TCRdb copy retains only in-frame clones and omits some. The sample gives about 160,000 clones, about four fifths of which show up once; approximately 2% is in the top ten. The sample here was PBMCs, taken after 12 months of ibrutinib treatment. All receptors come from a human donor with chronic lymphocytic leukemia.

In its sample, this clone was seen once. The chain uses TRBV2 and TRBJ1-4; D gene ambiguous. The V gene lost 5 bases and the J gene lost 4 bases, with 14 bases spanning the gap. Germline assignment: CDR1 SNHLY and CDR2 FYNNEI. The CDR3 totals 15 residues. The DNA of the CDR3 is TGTGCCAGCAGTCTGGCCCGGGGAGGTAATGAAAAACTGTTTTTT. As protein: CASSLARGGNEKLFF.

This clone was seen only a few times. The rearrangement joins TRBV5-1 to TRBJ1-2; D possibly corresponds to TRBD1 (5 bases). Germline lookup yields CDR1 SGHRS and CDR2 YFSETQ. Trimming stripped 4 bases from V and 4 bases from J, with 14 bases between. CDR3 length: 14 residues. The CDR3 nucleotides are TGCGCCAGCAGCCGTGGGACGGACGTCTATGGCTACACCTTC. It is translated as CASSRGTDVYGYTF.

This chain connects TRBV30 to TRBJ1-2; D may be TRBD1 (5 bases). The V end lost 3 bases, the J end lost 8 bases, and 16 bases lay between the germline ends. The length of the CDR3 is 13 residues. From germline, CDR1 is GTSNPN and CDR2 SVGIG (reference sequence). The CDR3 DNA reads TGTGCCTGGAGGGCAGGGACGCTGGACGGCTACACCTTC. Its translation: CAWRAGTLDGYTF.

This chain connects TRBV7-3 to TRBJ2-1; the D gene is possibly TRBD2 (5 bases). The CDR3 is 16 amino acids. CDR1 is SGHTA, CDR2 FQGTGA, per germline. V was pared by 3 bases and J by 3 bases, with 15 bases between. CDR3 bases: TGTGCCAGCAGCTTTGATTTGGACTTCCGCTACAATGAGCAGTTCTTC. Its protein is CASSFDLDFRYNEQFF.

The CDR3 coding sequence is TGTGCCAGCAGTCCCCCGGACAGGGCCGTAGGCTACACCTTC. Its protein product is CASSPPDRAVGYTF. This chain uses TRBV2 with TRBJ1-2; 8 positions match TRBD1. The germline V gene encodes CDR1 SNHLY and CDR2 FYNNEI. J gave up 8 bases and V 5 bases, and 10 bases lay outside the gene matches. This CDR3 is 14 amino acids long.

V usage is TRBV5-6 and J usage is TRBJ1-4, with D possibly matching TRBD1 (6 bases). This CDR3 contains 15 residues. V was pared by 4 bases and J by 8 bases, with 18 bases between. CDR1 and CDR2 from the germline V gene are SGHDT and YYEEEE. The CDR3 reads CASSGPGEIGEKLFF. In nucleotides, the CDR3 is TGTGCCAGCAGCGGCCCAGGGGAGATTGGAGAAAAACTGTTTTTT. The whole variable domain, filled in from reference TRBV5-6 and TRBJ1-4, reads DAGVTQSPTHLIKTRGQQVTLRCSPKSGHDTVSWYQQALGQGPQFIFQYYEEEERQRGNFPDRFSGHQFPNYSSELNVNALLLGDSALYLCASSGPGEIGEKLFFGSGTQLSVL.

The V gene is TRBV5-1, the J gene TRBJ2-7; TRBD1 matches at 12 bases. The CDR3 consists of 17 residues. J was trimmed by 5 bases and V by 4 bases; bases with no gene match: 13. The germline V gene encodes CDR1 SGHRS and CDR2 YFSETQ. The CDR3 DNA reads TGCGCCAGCAGCCTCGGGACAGGGGGCGTCTCACGAGACGAGCAGTACTTC. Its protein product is CASSLGTGGVSRDEQYF.

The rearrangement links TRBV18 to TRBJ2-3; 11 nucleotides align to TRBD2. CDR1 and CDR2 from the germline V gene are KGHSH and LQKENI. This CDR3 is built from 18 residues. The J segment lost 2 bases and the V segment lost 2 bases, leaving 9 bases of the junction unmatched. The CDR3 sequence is CASSPSEGTSGSTDTQYF. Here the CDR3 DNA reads TGTGCCAGCTCACCATCCGAAGGGACTAGCGGTTCCACAGATACGCAGTATTTT.

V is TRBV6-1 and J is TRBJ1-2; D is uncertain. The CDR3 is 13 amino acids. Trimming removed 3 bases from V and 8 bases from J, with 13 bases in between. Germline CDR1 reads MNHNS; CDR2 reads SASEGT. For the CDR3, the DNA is TGTGCCAGCAGTGATGGGTCCCGATTAGGCTACACCTTC. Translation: CASSDGSRLGYTF.

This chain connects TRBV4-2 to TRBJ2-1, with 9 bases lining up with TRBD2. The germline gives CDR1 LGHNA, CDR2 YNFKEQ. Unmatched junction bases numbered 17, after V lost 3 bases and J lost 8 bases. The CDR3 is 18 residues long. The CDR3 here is CASSHLLLRREGQDEQFF. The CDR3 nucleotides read TGTGCCAGCAGCCATCTTCTCCTCCGGCGGGAGGGCCAGGATGAGCAGTTCTTC.

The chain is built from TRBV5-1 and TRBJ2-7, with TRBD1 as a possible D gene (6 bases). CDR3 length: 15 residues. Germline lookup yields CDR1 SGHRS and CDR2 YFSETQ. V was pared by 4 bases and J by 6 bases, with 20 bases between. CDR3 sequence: CASSNGQSPRGEQYF. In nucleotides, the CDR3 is TGCGCCAGCAGCAACGGACAGTCTCCTCGCGGCGAGCAGTACTTC.

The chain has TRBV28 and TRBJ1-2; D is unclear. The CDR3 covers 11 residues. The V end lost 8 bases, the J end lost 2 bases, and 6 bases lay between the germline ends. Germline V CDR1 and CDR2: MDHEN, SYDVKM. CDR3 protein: CASEVNYGYTF. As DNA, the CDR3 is TGTGCCAGCGAGGTAAACTATGGCTACACCTTC.